A selection of T cell receptor beta chains follows, all from one sample in a study of CD4 T cells in relation to SARS-CoV-2 and coronaviruses. Clones were read by immunoSEQ multiplex PCR, and TCRdb kept only the in-frame ones, dropping some. The sample shows 21,000 or so clones, 76% of them seen only once. These receptors' targets are unknown. The sample was CD4+ T cells from PBMCs, cultured in vitro. All receptors derive from a human donor in good health. CDR3s leave out the opening cysteine and the closing phenylalanine or tryptophan.

V gene: TRBV2
J gene: TRBJ2-5
CDR3 protein: ASSEQGAQETQY

V gene: TRBV21-1
J gene: TRBJ2-1
CDR3 protein: ASSKSYYRVGYNEQF

V gene: TRBV27
J gene: TRBJ1-1
CDR3 protein: ASSFGPLNTEAF

V gene: TRBV28
J gene: TRBJ2-7
CDR3 protein: ASKSGGEDYEQY

V gene: TRBV11-3
J gene: TRBJ2-2
CDR3 protein: ASSLGSWDRDTGELF

V gene: TRBV23-1
J gene: TRBJ1-5
CDR3 protein: ASHRGGQPQH

V gene: TRBV7-9
J gene: TRBJ1-2
CDR3 protein: ASSLARGSYGYT

V gene: TRBV25-1
J gene: TRBJ1-6
CDR3 protein: ASSDLRDRYNSPLH

V gene: TRBV2
J gene: TRBJ1-1
CDR3 protein: ASSNFVNTEAF

V gene: TRBV19
J gene: TRBJ2-3
CDR3 protein: ASSTSDGVRTDTQY

V gene: TRBV2
J gene: TRBJ2-3
CDR3 protein: ASSDIDTQY

V gene: TRBV7-3
J gene: TRBJ1-2
CDR3 protein: ASSPGGEGYGYT

V gene: TRBV5-5
J gene: TRBJ1-3
CDR3 protein: ASSLEGGGKNTIY

V gene: TRBV5-6
J gene: TRBJ1-2
CDR3 protein: ASSRFTGLGGYT

V gene: TRBV11-2
J gene: TRBJ2-6
CDR3 protein: ASSLVSGGANVLT

V gene: TRBV15
J gene: TRBJ2-7
CDR3 protein: ATSRPSYEQY

V gene: TRBV10-3
J gene: TRBJ2-1
CDR3 protein: AIMPGLADNEQF

V gene: TRBV28
J gene: TRBJ2-5
CDR3 protein: ASSPTGTAKETQY

V gene: TRBV28
J gene: TRBJ2-1
CDR3 protein: ASSLDAGISYNEQF

V gene: TRBV24-1
J gene: TRBJ2-1
CDR3 protein: ATAGGSYNEQF

V gene: TRBV11-2
J gene: TRBJ1-2
CDR3 protein: ASSLYPQGNYGYT

V gene: TRBV18
J gene: TRBJ2-3
CDR3 protein: ASSPLAGDGTDTQY

V gene: TRBV4-1
J gene: TRBJ2-7
CDR3 protein: ASSLGLAAYEQY

V gene: TRBV7-3
J gene: TRBJ1-2
CDR3 protein: ASSPGQGEGYT

V gene: TRBV7-8
J gene: TRBJ1-2
CDR3 protein: ASSVTGLGYT

V gene: TRBV5-5
J gene: TRBJ2-2
CDR3 protein: ASSPGGGTITGELF

V gene: TRBV24-1
J gene: TRBJ2-2
CDR3 protein: ATSDWGTGSNTGELF

V gene: TRBV5-1
J gene: TRBJ2-1
CDR3 protein: ASSPWSTSGRHEF

V gene: TRBV20-1
J gene: TRBJ2-2
CDR3 protein: SVQSPGELF

V gene: TRBV12-3/TRBV12-4
J gene: TRBJ1-2
CDR3 protein: ASSGLGGYT

V gene: TRBV4-1
J gene: TRBJ1-2
CDR3 protein: ASSRNDRTGGGGYT

V gene: TRBV19
J gene: TRBJ2-5
CDR3 protein: ASTSLAGGETQY

V gene: TRBV9
J gene: TRBJ2-3
CDR3 protein: ASSVGGLASDTQY

V gene: TRBV19
J gene: TRBJ2-2
CDR3 protein: ASSPPGQNTGELF

V gene: TRBV19
J gene: TRBJ2-1
CDR3 protein: ASRTDGQNEQF

V gene: TRBV4-1
J gene: TRBJ2-2
CDR3 protein: ASRLGTARGTGELF

V gene: TRBV30
J gene: TRBJ2-7
CDR3 protein: AWSYLAGVEQY

V gene: TRBV6-2/TRBV6-3
J gene: TRBJ1-5
CDR3 protein: ASSYQAGNQPQH

V gene: TRBV9
J gene: TRBJ2-2
CDR3 protein: ASSVRTGGVTELF

V gene: TRBV15
J gene: TRBJ2-7
CDR3 protein: ATSRGVGGASSYEQY

V gene: TRBV15
J gene: TRBJ2-3
CDR3 protein: ATSRGHRGTGDTQY

V gene: TRBV6-5
J gene: TRBJ2-3
CDR3 protein: ASSYPGLTSTDTQY

V gene: TRBV1
J gene: TRBJ2-4
CDR3 protein: TSSQGAKNIQY

V gene: TRBV9
J gene: TRBJ2-1
CDR3 protein: ASSNEGLAGAYNEQF

V gene: TRBV5-5
J gene: TRBJ2-5
CDR3 protein: ASSLRQGDGETQY

V gene: TRBV2
J gene: TRBJ2-7
CDR3 protein: ASSEGGRSARLVGEQY

V gene: TRBV12-3/TRBV12-4
J gene: TRBJ1-4
CDR3 protein: ASSLGQGGKLF

V gene: TRBV10-3
J gene: TRBJ2-1
CDR3 protein: AIMRPNNEQF

V gene: TRBV20-1
J gene: TRBJ2-3
CDR3 protein: SASTQREGSDTQY

V gene: TRBV30
J gene: TRBJ2-3
CDR3 protein: AWSGVSGLQY

V gene: TRBV24-1
J gene: TRBJ2-1
CDR3 protein: ATRDRGLNEQF

V gene: TRBV2
J gene: TRBJ2-1
CDR3 protein: ASSETIGVEQF